This is a list of T cell receptor beta chains from one sample in a study of T cell responses to AZD1222 COVID-19 vaccine. Sequencing used immunoSEQ multiplex PCR; TCRdb keeps in-frame clones, though not all of them. Among approximately 150,000 clones listed, about 89% were seen once. Here the sequenced sample was peripheral blood, taken 28 days after the second dose of the MenACWY control vaccine. These receptors originate from an adult who received the MenACWY meningococcal vaccine as a control. Each CDR3 is given without its conserved first and last residue. A D gene is named only where the DNA matches it firmly.

v_gene	j_gene	d_gene	CDR3aa
TRBV15	TRBJ2-7	-	ATSRVAGSGSYEQY
TRBV6-1	TRBJ2-7	-	ASSEAVYEQY
TRBV9	TRBJ2-3	-	ASSVQLGPPDTQY
TRBV19	TRBJ2-5	-	ASSPDRKETQY
TRBV29-1	TRBJ1-2	-	SGGGLSNYGYT
TRBV12-5	TRBJ1-2	-	ASGSDSYGYT
TRBV28	TRBJ2-3	-	ASSLGMTADTQY
TRBV11-2	TRBJ1-4	-	ASSRPPTNEKLF
TRBV28	TRBJ1-5	-	ASSSVTTGNQPQH
TRBV27	TRBJ1-1	-	ASRQNRENTEAF
TRBV7-2	TRBJ1-6	-	ASSPRRGGSPLH
TRBV5-8	TRBJ2-5	-	ASSFGETQY
TRBV2	TRBJ1-5	-	ASKRDSNQPQH
TRBV6-5	TRBJ1-6	TRBD1	ASSWDRDYNSPLH
TRBV7-9	TRBJ2-3	TRBD2	ASSPGLATDTQY
TRBV3-1/TRBV3-2	TRBJ2-5	-	ASSQEIIEETQY
TRBV7-9	TRBJ2-7	TRBD1	ASSRGQGAVYEQY
TRBV14	TRBJ1-1	-	ASSLGRNTEAF
TRBV7-9	TRBJ2-3	-	ASSLAGVTDTQY
TRBV19	TRBJ2-1	TRBD2	ASSILGTRDEQF
TRBV28	TRBJ2-2	TRBD1	ASSLTGLNTGELF
TRBV10-3	TRBJ1-1	-	AISEIGTEAF
TRBV3-1/TRBV3-2	TRBJ2-3	TRBD2	ASSQAKTSFSTDTQY
TRBV6-1	TRBJ1-4	TRBD1	ASSEAPTGWGEKLF
TRBV19	TRBJ2-2	TRBD2	ASEGLLNTGELF
TRBV6-2/TRBV6-3	TRBJ2-7	-	ASSSNFRGDEQY